The TCR beta chain under discussion was sequenced for a study of low-dose radiotherapy and immunotherapy resistance in tumors. On the study more broadly: Members of Cohort 2 were treated with 1 Gy per fraction every two weeks; their total was 13 Gy over 26 weeks.

The time point here: after trial treatment. The treatment: LDRT plus nivolumab, ipilimumab, low-dose cyclophosphamide and aspirin (RACIN trial). The therapy administered to donors comprised nivolumab, ipilimumab, aspirin, low-dose cyclophosphamide and low-dose radiotherapy. Enrollment required an advanced solid tumor negative for tumor-infiltrating lymphocytes. With a V-primer adapter and a constant-region primer, TCRs were amplified for about 20 PCR cycles. MiXCR, applied by TCRdb to the reads, yields one record per CDR3 protein. The sample records over 50,000 distinct CDR3 sequences, 33% being singletons. Germline V gene data show CDR1 as KGHDR and CDR2 as SFDVKD. Deletions cut 7 bases from V and 1 base from J, with 14 bases between. The CDR3 length is 15 residues.

The sequence came from a male donor with rectosigmoid adenocarcinoma. The genes are TRBV24-1 and TRBJ2-3, with a weak D call TRBD1 (5 bases). The starting material was PBMCs, obtained after low-dose radiotherapy plus immunotherapy. CDR3 amino acids: CATSPTGTGTDTQYF. The CDR3 bases are TGTGCCACCAGCCCCACAGGAACCGGCACAGATACGCAGTATTTT.